This T cell receptor beta chain was found in a study of CD8+ T cells in alopecia areata. The treatment was: oral pan-JAK inhibitor, 5-10 mg twice daily. cDNA prepared by RNA extraction and subsequent reverse transcription served as the template for sequencing. Clones were sequenced by immunoSEQ multiplex PCR, and TCRdb holds only the in-frame ones, with some missing. The sample lists more than 150,000 clones, around 60% occurring once. The sequencing used CD4+ T cells sorted from blood, collected at week 4, from a patient treated with tofacitinib. The receptor comes from a human donor with alopecia areata.

DNA of the CDR3: TGTGCCAGCAATCGAGGGGGAATGAACACTGAAGCTTTCTTT. Translating gives CASNRGGMNTEAFF. The chain recombines TRBV27 with TRBJ1-1; D is perhaps TRBD1 (6 bases). Between the trimmed V and J ends, which lost 7 bases and 0 bases, there was a span of 12 bases. This CDR3 spans 14 amino acids. Per the germline V gene, CDR1 is MNHEY and CDR2 is SMNVEV (reference sequence).